This TCR beta chain came from a study of blood T cell repertoires in COVID-19 (dated by TCRdb to 2019 to 2021). Background on the whole study: The collaborator samples originated in the United States, Italy and Spain and spanned the acute and convalescent phases of COVID-19. The prospective study material was composed of cDNA or gDNA derived from T cells, B-cell-depleted T cells, or PBMCs. Deeply sampled blood TCRbeta repertoires from subjects exposed to, actively infected with, or recovered from COVID-19 were included in the dataset. A freely available public database, intended as a resource for researchers studying the immune response to SARS-CoV-2, is where the repertoires were released. Samples came from the ongoing ImmuneRACE study (first 160 participants) plus 1,254 subjects from 6 global collaborators. The sample metadata nearly always contained a de-identified subject ID, COVID-19 status, age in years and sex. Where HLA class I and class II types were available, the types were taken from metadata supplied by the sample provider, not from assay-based typing.

Study-wide findings and limitations: How much clinical and demographic metadata was included differed by source and by participant, and the metadata was provided uncurated.

The CDR3 measures 17 amino acids from cysteine to phenylalanine. Only the CDR3 DNA stays, 51 bases, in frame from base 1. Trimming takes 1 base off V and 10 bases off J; junction bases not matched to a gene: 13. Based on the germline V gene (reference sequence), the CDR1 and CDR2 sequences are LNHNV and YYDKDF. Each collaborating institution followed its own protocols to collect whole blood in K2EDTA tubes. Collaborator samples were shipped for TCRbeta analysis as frozen whole blood, isolated PBMCs, or DNA extracted from either sample type. TCRbeta CDR3 regions were amplified from genomic DNA using the immunoSEQ Assay, a bias-controlled multiplex PCR. Concerning the study's data processing: The number of nucleated cells in each sample was estimated from the amplification of reference gene primers within the assay. Sequence reads were collapsed and filtered to measure the absolute abundance of every unique TCRbeta CDR3 rearrangement. Productive Simpson clonality was computed per sample as the square root of Simpson's diversity index over productive rearrangements. TCRdb retrieved this table from immuneACCESS and kept in-frame rearrangements only. Not all clones are present; in checked studies, unresolved V genes account for under half, and no reason is known for the remainder. V and J calls and clone size come straight from that table; D and trimming were deduced from the DNA. The sample data list about 34,000 clones, and around 77% of these were observed just once. Approximately 16% of the sample comes from the top ten.

This clone is a singleton in its sample. No antigen is known for it. Base qualities are not provided; no much larger clone lies one nucleotide away. The chain joins TRBV15 to TRBJ2-1; TRBD1 matches 10 bases in the middle. Sequenced input: peripheral blood. The sequence derives from a human donor in a cohort sampled during active COVID-19. The CDR3 region: CATSRGGQGRSGHEQFF. In nucleotides, the sequence is TGTGCCACCAGCAGAGGGGGACAGGGGAGGTCCGGGCACGAGCAGTTCTTC.